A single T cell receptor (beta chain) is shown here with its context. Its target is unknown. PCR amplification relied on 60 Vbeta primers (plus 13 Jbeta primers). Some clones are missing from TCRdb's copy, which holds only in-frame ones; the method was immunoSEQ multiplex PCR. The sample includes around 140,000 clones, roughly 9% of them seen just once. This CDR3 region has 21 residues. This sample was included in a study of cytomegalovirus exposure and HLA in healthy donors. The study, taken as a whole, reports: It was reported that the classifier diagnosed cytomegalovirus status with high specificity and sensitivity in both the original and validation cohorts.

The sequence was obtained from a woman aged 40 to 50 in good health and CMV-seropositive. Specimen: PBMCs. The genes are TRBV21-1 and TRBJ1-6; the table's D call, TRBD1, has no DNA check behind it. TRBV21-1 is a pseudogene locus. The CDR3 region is CASTQIRTGPSRGSYNSPLHF. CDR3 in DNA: TGTGCCAGCACCCAAATCCGGACAGGCCCTTCTCGAGGGTCCTATAATTCACCCCTCCACTTT.